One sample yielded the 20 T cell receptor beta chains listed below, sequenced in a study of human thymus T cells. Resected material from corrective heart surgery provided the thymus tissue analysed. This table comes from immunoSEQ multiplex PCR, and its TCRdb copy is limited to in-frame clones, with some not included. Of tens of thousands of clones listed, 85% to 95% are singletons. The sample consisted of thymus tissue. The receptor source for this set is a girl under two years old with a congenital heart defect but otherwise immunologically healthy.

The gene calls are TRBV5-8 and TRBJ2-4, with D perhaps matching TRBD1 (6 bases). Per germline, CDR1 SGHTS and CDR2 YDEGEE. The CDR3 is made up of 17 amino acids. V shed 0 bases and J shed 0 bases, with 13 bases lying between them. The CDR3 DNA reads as TGTGCCAGCAGCTTGGGGGGACATTACCTAGCCAAAAACATTCAGTACTTC. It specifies CASSLGGHYLAKNIQYF.

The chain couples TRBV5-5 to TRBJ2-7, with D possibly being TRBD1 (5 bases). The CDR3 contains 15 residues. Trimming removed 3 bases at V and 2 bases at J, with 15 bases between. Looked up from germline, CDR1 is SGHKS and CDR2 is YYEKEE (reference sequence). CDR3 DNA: TGTGCCAGCAGCTGCCCGGGCAGGGCACCCTACGAGCAGTACTTC. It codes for CASSCPGRAPYEQYF.

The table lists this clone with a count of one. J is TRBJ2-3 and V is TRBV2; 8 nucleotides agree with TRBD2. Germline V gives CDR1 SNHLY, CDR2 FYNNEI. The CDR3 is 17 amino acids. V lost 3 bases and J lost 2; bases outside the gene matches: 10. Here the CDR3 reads CASSDSSGGPITDTQYF. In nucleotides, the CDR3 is TGTGCCAGCAGTGACTCTTCGGGAGGGCCTATCACAGATACGCAGTATTTT.

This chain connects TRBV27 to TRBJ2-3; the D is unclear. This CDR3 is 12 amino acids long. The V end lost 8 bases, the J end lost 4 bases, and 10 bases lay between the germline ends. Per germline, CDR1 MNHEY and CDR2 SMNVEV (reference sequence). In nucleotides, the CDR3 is TGTGCCAGCGGTCAGACCCCAGATACGCAGTATTTT. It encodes CASGQTPDTQYF.

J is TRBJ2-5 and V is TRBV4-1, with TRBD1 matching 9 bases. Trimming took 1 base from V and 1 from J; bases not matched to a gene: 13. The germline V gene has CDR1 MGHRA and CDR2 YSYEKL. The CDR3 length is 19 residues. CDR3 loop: CASSQGAPGQGHPQETQYF. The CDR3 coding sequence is TGCGCCAGCAGCCAAGGGGCACCGGGACAGGGACACCCCCAAGAGACCCAGTACTTC.

CDR3 region: CASRPHTLEDRGGKSYGYTF. As DNA, the CDR3 is TGTGCCAGCAGACCTCACACACTAGAGGACAGGGGCGGGAAAAGCTATGGCTACACCTTC. The chain couples TRBV27 to TRBJ1-2, with 9 bases identical to TRBD1. Germline V gene sequence: CDR1 MNHEY, CDR2 SMNVEV (reference sequence). V lost 6 bases, J lost 4 bases, and 24 bases stayed unmatched. CDR3 length: 20 amino acids.

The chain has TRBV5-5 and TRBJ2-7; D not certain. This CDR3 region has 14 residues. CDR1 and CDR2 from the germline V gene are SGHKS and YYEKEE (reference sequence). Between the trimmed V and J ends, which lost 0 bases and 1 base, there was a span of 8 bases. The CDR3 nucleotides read TGTGCCAGCAGCTTGGCGCTGCATTCCTACGAGCAGTACTTC. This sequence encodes CASSLALHSYEQYF. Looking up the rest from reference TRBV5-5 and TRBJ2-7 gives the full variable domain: DAGVTQSPTHLIKTRGQQVTLRCSPISGHKSVSWYQQVLGQGPQFIFQYYEKEERGRGNFPDRFSARQFPNYSSELNVNALLLGDSALYLCASSLALHSYEQYFGPGTRLTVT.

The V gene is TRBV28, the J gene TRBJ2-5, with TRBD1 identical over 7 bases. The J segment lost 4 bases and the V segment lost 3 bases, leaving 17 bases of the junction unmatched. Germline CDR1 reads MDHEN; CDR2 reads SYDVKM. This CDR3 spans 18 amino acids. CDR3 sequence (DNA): TGTGCCAGCAGTTTTCGAAAGATAGGGGGCGACCCCCGAGAGACCCAGTACTTC. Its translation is CASSFRKIGGDPRETQYF.

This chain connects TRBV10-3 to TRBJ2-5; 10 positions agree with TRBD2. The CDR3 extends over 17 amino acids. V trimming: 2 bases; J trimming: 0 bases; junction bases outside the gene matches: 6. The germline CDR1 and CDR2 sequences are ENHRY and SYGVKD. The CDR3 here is CAISEVLAGENQETQYF. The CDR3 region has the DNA TGTGCCATCAGTGAGGTCCTAGCGGGAGAGAACCAAGAGACCCAGTACTTC.

CDR3 loop: CASSAGQAKDGYTF. For the CDR3, the DNA is TGTGCCAGCAGCGCGGGACAGGCGAAAGATGGCTACACCTTC. V usage is TRBV5-6 and J usage is TRBJ1-2; 8 bases map to TRBD1. Germline CDR1 SGHDT, CDR2 YYEEEE. This CDR3 contains 14 residues. The ends lost 4 bases at V and 6 bases at J; junction bases unmatched: 8. The entire variable domain, with the rest obtained from reference TRBV5-6 and TRBJ1-2, is as follows: DAGVTQSPTHLIKTRGQQVTLRCSPKSGHDTVSWYQQALGQGPQFIFQYYEEEERQRGNFPDRFSGHQFPNYSSELNVNALLLGDSALYLCASSAGQAKDGYTFGSGTRLTVV.

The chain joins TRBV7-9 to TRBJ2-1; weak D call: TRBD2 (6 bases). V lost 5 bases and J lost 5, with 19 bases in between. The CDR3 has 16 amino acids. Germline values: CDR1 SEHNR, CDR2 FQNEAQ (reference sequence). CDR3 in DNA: TGTGCCAGCAGCCTGGGACTTTCAAACAGGAACAATGAGCAGTTCTTC. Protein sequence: CASSLGLSNRNNEQFF. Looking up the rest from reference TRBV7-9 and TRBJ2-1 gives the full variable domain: DTGVSQNPRHKITKRGQNVTFRCDPISEHNRLYWYRQTLGQGPEFLTYFQNEAQLEKSRLLSDRFSAERPKGSFSTLEIQRTEQGDSAMYLCASSLGLSNRNNEQFFGPGTRLTVL.

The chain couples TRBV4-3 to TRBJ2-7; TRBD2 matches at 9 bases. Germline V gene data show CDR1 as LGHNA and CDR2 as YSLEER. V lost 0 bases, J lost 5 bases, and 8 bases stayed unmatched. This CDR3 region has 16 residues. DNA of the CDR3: TGCGCCAGCAGCCAAGAGTGTGCGGGAGGGCCCCACGAGCAGTACTTC. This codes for CASSQECAGGPHEQYF.

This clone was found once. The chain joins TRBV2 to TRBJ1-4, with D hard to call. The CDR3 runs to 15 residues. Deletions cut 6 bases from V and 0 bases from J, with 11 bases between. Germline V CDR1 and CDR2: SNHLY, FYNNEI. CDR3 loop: CASSYRSPTNEKLFF. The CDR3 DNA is TGTGCCAGCAGCTACCGTAGCCCAACTAATGAAAAACTGTTTTTT.

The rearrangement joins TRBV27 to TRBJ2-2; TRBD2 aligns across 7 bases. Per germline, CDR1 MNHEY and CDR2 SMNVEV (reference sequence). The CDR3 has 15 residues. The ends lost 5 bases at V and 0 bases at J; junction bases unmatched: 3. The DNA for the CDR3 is TGTGCCAGCAGTCAGCGGGACCCGAACACCGGGGAGCTGTTTTTT. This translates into CASSQRDPNTGELFF.

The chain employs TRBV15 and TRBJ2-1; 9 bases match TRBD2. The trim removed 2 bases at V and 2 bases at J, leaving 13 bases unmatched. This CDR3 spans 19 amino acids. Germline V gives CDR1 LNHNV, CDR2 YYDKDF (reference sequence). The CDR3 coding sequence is TGTGCCACCAGCAGACGCGATTGTGCTAGCGGGGATCCCTACAATGAGCAGTTCTTC. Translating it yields CATSRRDCASGDPYNEQFF.

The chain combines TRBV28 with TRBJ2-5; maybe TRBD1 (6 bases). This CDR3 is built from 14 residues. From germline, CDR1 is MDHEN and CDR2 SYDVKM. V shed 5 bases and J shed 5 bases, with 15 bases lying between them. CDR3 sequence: CASSHAGVIETQYF. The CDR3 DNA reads TGTGCCAGCAGTCACGCAGGGGTAATTGAGACCCAGTACTTC.

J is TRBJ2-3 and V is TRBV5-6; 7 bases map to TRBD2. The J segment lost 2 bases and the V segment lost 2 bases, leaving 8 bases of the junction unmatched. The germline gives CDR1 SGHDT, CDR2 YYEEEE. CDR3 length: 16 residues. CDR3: CASSFSGHPLTDTQYF. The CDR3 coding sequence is TGTGCCAGCAGCTTTAGCGGGCACCCCCTCACAGATACGCAGTATTTT.

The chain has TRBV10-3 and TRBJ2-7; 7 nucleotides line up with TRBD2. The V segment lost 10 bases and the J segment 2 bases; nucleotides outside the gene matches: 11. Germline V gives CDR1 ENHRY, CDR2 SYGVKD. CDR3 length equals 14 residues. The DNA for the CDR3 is TGTGCCACCCTCAAAAGCGGGGTGGCCTACGAGCAGTACTTC. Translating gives CATLKSGVAYEQYF.

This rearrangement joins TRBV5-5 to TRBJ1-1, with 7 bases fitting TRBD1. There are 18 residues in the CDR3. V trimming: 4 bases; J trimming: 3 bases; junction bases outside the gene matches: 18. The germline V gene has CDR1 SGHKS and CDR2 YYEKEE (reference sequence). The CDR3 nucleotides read TGTGCCAGCAGCGTCCACAGTGACAGGGCCAAGGCGGACACTGAAGCTTTCTTT. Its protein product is CASSVHSDRAKADTEAFF.

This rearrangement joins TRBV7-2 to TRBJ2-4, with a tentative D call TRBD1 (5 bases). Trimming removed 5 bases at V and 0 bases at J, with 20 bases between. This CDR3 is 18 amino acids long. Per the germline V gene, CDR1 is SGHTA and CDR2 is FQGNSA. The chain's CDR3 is CASSPDSLMGIAKNIQYF. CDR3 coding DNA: TGTGCCAGCAGCCCTGACAGTCTGATGGGTATAGCCAAAAACATTCAGTACTTC.